This T cell receptor beta chain originates from a study of blood T cell repertoires in COVID-19. Authors' methods: Estimation of nucleated cell counts relied on the amplification of reference gene primers. Repertoires were generated with immunoSEQ multiplex PCR, while TCRdb's copy carries only in-frame clones and drops some. The V and J calls and the clone size are those of that table, but D and trimming were determined from the DNA. The top ten hold 3% to 4% of the sample, which has under 100,000 clones, roughly 89% seen once. The CDR3 has 15 amino acids. Germline assignment: CDR1 SEHNR and CDR2 FQNEAQ (reference sequence). V lost 4 bases and J lost 8, with 18 bases in between.

The chain carries TRBV7-9 and TRBJ1-3, with unresolved D. Sequencing used peripheral blood. This TCR came from a woman in her 70s with acute or convalescent COVID-19. Here the CDR3 reads CASSWFPGSSYTIYF. CDR3 DNA sequence: TGTGCCAGCAGCTGGTTCCCGGGGTCCTCTTACACCATATATTTT.